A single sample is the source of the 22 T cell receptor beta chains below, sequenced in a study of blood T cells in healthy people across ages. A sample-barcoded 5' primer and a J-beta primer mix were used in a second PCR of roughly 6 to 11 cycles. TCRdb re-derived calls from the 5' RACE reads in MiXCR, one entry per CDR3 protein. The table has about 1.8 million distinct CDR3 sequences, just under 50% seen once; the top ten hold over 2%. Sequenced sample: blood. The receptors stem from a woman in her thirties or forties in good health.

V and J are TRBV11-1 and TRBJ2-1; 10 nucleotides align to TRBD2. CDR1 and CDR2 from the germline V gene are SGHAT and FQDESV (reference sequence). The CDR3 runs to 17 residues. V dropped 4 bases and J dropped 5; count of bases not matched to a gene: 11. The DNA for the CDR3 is TGTGCCAGCAGCTCTAGAGGAGCTAGCGGGGGAAACAATGAGCAGTTCTTC. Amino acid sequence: CASSSRGASGGNNEQFF.

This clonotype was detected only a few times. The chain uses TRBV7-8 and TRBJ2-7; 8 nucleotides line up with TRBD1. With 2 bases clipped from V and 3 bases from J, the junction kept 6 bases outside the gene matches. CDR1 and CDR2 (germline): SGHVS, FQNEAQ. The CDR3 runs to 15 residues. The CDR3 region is CASSLLRGQDYEQYF. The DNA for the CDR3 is TGTGCCAGCAGCTTATTGAGGGGACAGGACTACGAGCAGTACTTC.

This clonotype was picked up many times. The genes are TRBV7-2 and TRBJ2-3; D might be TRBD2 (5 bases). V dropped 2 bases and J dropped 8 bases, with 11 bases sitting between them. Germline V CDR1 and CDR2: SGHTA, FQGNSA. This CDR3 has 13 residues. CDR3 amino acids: CASSLPGSGTQYF. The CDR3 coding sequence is TGTGCCAGCAGCTTACCGGGGTCGGGTACGCAGTATTTT.

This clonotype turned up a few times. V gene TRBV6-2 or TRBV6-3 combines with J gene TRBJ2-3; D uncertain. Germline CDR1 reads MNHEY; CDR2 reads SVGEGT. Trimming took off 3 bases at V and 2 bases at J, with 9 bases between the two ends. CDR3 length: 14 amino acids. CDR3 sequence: CASSYNDVTDTQYF. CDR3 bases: TGTGCCAGCAGTTATAACGACGTCACAGATACGCAGTATTTT.

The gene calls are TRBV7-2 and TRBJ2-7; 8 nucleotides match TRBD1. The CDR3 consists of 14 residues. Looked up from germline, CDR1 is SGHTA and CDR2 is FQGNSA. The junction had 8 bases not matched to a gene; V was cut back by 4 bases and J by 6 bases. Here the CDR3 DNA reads TGTGCCAGCAGCTCGGGTATTACAGGGGGCGAGCAGTACTTC. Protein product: CASSSGITGGEQYF.

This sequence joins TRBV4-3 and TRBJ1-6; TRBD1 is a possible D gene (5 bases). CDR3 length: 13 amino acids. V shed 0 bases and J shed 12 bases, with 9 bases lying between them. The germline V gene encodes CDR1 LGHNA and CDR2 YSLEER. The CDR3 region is CASSQDKGLPLHF. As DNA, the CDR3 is TGCGCCAGCAGCCAAGACAAGGGGCTACCCCTCCACTTT.

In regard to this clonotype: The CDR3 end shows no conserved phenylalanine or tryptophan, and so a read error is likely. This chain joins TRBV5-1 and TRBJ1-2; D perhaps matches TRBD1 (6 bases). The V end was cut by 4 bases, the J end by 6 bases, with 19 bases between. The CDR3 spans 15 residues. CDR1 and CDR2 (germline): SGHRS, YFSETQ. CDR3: CASSPPGTGLNGYTL. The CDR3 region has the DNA TGCGCCAGCAGCCCACCCGGAACAGGGTTGAATGGCTACACCTTA.

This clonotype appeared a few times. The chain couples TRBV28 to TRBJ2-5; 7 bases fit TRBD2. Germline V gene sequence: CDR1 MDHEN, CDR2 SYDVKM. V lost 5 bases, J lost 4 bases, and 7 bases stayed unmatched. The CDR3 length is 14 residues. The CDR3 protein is CASSKAGRVETQYF. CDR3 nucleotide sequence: TGTGCCAGCAGTAAAGCAGGGAGGGTAGAGACCCAGTACTTC.

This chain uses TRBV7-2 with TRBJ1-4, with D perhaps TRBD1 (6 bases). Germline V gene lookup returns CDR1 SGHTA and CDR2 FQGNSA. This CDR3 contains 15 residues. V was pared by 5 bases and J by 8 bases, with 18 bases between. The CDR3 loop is CASSLSRGAGEKLFF. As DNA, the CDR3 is TGTGCCAGCAGCCTCAGTCGGGGGGCGGGGGAAAAACTGTTTTTT.

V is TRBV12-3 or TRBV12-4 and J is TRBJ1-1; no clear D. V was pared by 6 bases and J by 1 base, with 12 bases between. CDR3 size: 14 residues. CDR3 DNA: TGTGCCAGCAGCTTACCCCCCGGGAACACTGAAGCTTTCTTT. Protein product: CASSLPPGNTEAFF.

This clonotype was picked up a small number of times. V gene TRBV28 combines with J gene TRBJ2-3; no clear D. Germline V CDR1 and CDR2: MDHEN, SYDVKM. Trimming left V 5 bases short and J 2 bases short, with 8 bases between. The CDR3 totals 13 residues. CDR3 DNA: TGTGCCAGCAGTCAGGCCGACACAGATACGCAGTATTTT. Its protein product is CASSQADTDTQYF.

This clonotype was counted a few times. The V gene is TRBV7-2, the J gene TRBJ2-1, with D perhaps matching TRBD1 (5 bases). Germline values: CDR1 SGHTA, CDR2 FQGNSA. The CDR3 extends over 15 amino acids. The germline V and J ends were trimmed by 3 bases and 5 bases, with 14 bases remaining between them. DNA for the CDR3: TGTGCCAGCAGCTTGGGGCAGGGTTGGGACAATGAGCAGTTCTTC. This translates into CASSLGQGWDNEQFF. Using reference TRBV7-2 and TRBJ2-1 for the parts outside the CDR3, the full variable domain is GAGVSQSPSNKVTEKGKDVELRCDPISGHTALYWYRQSLGQGLEFLIYFQGNSAPDKSGLPSDRFSAERTGGSVSTLTIQRTQQEDSAVYLCASSLGQGWDNEQFFGPGTRLTVL.

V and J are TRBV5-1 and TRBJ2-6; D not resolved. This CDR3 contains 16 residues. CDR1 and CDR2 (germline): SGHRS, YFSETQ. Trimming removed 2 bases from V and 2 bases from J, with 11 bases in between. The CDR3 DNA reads TGCGCCAGCAGCTTACCAGTCCTCCCTGGGGCCAACGTCCTGACTTTC. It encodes CASSLPVLPGANVLTF.

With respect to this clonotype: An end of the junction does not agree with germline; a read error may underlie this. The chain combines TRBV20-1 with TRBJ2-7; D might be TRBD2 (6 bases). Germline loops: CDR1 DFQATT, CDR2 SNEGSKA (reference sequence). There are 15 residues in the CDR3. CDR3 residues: CSAREFSGYYNEQYF. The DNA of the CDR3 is TGCAGTGCTCGAGAGTTTAGCGGATACTACAATGAGCAGTACTTC.

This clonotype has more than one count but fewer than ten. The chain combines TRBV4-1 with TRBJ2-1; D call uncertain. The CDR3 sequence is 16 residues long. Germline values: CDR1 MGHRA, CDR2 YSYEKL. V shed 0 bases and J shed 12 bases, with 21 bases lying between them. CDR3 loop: CASSQEELTVTMMQFF. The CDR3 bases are TGCGCCAGCAGCCAAGAGGAACTAACCGTTACAATGATGCAGTTCTTC.

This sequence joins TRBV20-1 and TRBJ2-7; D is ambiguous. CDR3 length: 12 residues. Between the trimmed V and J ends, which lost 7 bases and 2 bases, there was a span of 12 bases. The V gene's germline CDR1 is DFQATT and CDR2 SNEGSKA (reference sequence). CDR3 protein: CSVQTATYEQYF. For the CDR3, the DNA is TGCAGTGTTCAGACTGCTACCTACGAGCAGTACTTC.

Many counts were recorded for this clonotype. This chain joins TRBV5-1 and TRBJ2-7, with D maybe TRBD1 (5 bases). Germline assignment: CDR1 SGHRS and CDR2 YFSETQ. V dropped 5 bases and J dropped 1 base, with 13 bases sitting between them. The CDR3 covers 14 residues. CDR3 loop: CASRAGLSSYEQYF. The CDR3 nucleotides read TGCGCCAGCAGAGCAGGGTTATCATCCTACGAGCAGTACTTC.

CDR3 amino acids: CASSLRPGGGIIDEQFF. As DNA, the CDR3 is TGTGCCAGCAGCTTAAGGCCCGGAGGGGGGATAATCGATGAGCAGTTCTTC. V is TRBV7-8 and J is TRBJ2-1; D possibly matches TRBD1 or TRBD2 (6 bases each). The germline gives CDR1 SGHVS, CDR2 FQNEAQ. With 2 bases removed from V and 8 bases from J, the gap between germline ends came to 22 bases. This CDR3 spans 17 amino acids. Filled out from reference TRBV7-8 and TRBJ2-1, the complete variable domain reads GAGVSQSPRYKVAKRGQDVALRCDPISGHVSLFWYQQALGQGPEFLTYFQNEAQLDKSGLPSDRFFAERPEGSVSTLKIQRTQQEDSAVYLCASSLRPGGGIIDEQFFGPGTRLTVL.

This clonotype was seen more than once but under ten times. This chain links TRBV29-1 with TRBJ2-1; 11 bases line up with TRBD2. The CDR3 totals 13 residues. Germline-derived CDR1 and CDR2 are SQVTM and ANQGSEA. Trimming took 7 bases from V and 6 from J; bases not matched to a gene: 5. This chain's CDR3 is CSAGGLAANEQFF. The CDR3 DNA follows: TGCAGCGCCGGGGGACTAGCGGCCAATGAGCAGTTCTTC.

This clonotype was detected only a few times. The CDR3 DNA reads as TGCAGTGTCCGGGACAGGGGCACTGAAGCTTTCTTT. Protein: CSVRDRGTEAFF. This rearrangement joins TRBV29-1 to TRBJ1-1; 10 nucleotides align to TRBD1. The V gene's germline CDR1 is SQVTM and CDR2 ANQGSEA. This CDR3 is 12 amino acids long.

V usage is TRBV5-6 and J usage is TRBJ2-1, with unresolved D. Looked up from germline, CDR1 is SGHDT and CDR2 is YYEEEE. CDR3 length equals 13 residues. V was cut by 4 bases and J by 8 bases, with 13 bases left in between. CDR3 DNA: TGTGCCAGCAGCCCATTGGTAGGTTATGAGCAGTTCTTC. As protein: CASSPLVGYEQFF.

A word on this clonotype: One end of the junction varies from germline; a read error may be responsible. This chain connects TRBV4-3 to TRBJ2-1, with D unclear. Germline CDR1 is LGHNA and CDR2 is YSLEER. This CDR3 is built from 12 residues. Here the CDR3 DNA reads TGCGCCGGCAGCTCCTGGAACAATGAGCAGTTCTTC. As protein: CAGSSWNNEQFF.